A single T cell receptor (beta chain) is shown here with its context. Original handling: Reference gene primer amplification gave nucleated cell count estimates. Clones were read by immunoSEQ multiplex PCR, and TCRdb kept only the in-frame ones, dropping some. V and J calls and clone size are copied from that table; D and trimming were computed from the DNA. This repertoire shows roughly 66,000 clones, roughly 82% found once; its top ten account for roughly 6.7%. The data stem from a study of blood T cell repertoires in COVID-19. V was trimmed by 1 base and J by 4 bases, leaving 11 bases between them. This CDR3 has 15 amino acids. Germline CDR1 is SGHAT and CDR2 is FQNNGV.

Sequences were obtained from peripheral blood. V gene TRBV11-2 combines with J gene TRBJ2-1, with unresolved D. The sequence was obtained from a man between 60 and 75 years old with acute or convalescent COVID-19. This CDR3 reads CASSLAPREYNEQFF. The CDR3 DNA reads TGTGCCAGCAGCTTAGCTCCGCGTGAATACAATGAGCAGTTCTTC.